Included here is one TCR beta chain sequence, with context. No antigen is known for it. This entry is derived from a study of T cells in localized non-small cell lung cancer. General study results and limits: Appearances in adjacent lung were noted for a median 57 of the top 100 tumor clones. An association was observed between higher blood T cell density and longer overall survival.

TCRdb's table, derived via immunoSEQ multiplex PCR, lists solely in-frame clones and lacks some. The data contain around 67,000 clones, around 90% of them singletons. V was trimmed by 5 bases and J by 9 bases, leaving 11 bases between them. The CDR3 covers 13 residues. CDR1 SGHTA and CDR2 FQGTGA come from the germline V gene. The chain has TRBV7-3 and TRBJ1-6; no clear D gene. This clonotype was sampled from a woman aged 40 to 75 with stage I lung adenocarcinoma. The sample in question was peripheral blood, obtained before any cancer treatment. The CDR3 is CASSPDLTSPLHF. Here the CDR3 DNA reads TGTGCCAGCAGCCCGGATTTAACTTCACCCCTCCACTTT.